This TCR beta chain was obtained from a study of control samples from healthy donors and cancer patients. Sequenced by immunoSEQ multiplex PCR; TCRdb stores in-frame clones only, minus some. The sample has some 25,000 clones, roughly four fifths seen once; the top ten hold around a quarter. The CDR3 totals 13 residues. Germline V gene data show CDR1 as SEHNR and CDR2 as FQNEAQ (reference sequence). The V and J ends lost 4 bases and 3 bases respectively, with 9 bases between them. Sequencing used PBMCs. The receptor was isolated from a man between 60 and 70 years old with colorectal cancer. The V call is TRBV7-9, the J call TRBJ1-1, with D perhaps matching TRBD1 (6 bases). CDR3 sequence (DNA): TGTGCCAGCAGCTCTACAGGGTACACTGAAGCTTTCTTT. Amino acids: CASSSTGYTEAFF.